Below, 9 T cell receptor beta chains from the same sample are listed, as sequenced in a study of T cells in Graves' hyperthyroidism and ophthalmopathy. It was RNA transcripts that yielded the amplified TCR beta CDR3 regions. TCR CDR3 regions were first amplified by RT-PCR with HTBI primers. TCRdb used MiXCR to reprocess the multiplex PCR reads, holding one entry per CDR3 protein. The table has a few hundred thousand distinct CDR3 sequences, roughly a sixth seen once. Sequencing was performed on blood. The source is a woman aged 18-29 years with Graves' ophthalmopathy.

This clonotype was detected ten times or more. The chain couples TRBV5-8 to TRBJ2-7, with 8 bases fitting TRBD1. Germline V CDR1 and CDR2: SGHTS, YDEGEE. The CDR3 covers 16 residues. V lost 6 bases to trimming and J lost 0 bases; unmatched junction nucleotides: 11. CDR3 region: CASTRKTGASSYEQYF. The CDR3 DNA sequence: TGTGCCAGCACCCGAAAGACAGGGGCCAGCTCCTACGAGCAGTACTTC.

This clonotype was recorded at least ten times. The rearrangement joins TRBV20-1 to TRBJ2-7, with D perhaps matching TRBD2 (5 bases). V was clipped by 3 bases and J by 2 bases, with 8 bases between them. The CDR3 totals 12 residues. In germline, CDR1 is DFQATT, CDR2 SNEGSKA (reference sequence). The CDR3 bases are TGCAGTGCTAGCCCCGGGACCTACGAGCAGTACTTC. Encoded protein: CSASPGTYEQYF.

This clonotype came up a few times. With a much larger clone just one base away, this may be a read error. The CDR3 protein is CAGTEGGLSNNEQFF. The CDR3 DNA follows: TGTGCCGGCACCGAAGGGGGATTAAGCAACAATGAGCAGTTCTTC. The chain couples TRBV2 to TRBJ2-1; possible D gene TRBD1, 6 bases. This CDR3 comprises 15 residues. Germline CDR1 SNHLY, CDR2 FYNNEI. V was pared by 11 bases and J by 5 bases, with 22 bases between.

The rearrangement links TRBV19 to TRBJ2-1; D might be TRBD1 or TRBD2, each matching 5 bases. This CDR3 comprises 16 residues. V shed 1 base and J shed 0 bases, with 10 bases lying between them. The germline V gene encodes CDR1 LNHDA and CDR2 SQIVND (reference sequence). The CDR3 sequence: CASSIGGTISYNEQFF. In nucleotides, the CDR3 is TGTGCCAGTAGTATAGGTGGGACCATCTCCTACAATGAGCAGTTCTTC.

V and J are TRBV20-1 and TRBJ2-7; 10 bases line up with TRBD2. This CDR3 comprises 17 residues. CDR1 and CDR2 (germline): DFQATT, SNEGSKA (reference sequence). V was clipped by 2 bases and J by 0 bases; unmatched bases: 10. In DNA form, the CDR3 reads TGCAGTGCTAGACTTGGGCTAGCGGGGGCGAGCTCCTACGAGCAGTACTTC. This codes for CSARLGLAGASSYEQYF.

This chain connects TRBV27 to TRBJ1-1; D remains ambiguous. The V end was cut by 1 base, the J end by 1 base, with 7 bases between. Germline V gene sequence: CDR1 MNHEY, CDR2 SMNVEV (reference sequence). This CDR3 comprises 14 residues. CDR3 region: CASSLLAENTEAFF. DNA of the CDR3: TGTGCCAGCAGTTTATTGGCAGAGAACACTGAAGCTTTCTTT.

This rearrangement joins TRBV10-3 to TRBJ2-2; 7 bases are a match to TRBD1. J lost 2 bases, V lost 6 bases, and 9 bases had no gene match. This CDR3 has 16 residues. CDR1 and CDR2 (germline): ENHRY, SYGVKD. In DNA form, the CDR3 reads TGTGCCATCAGGCGACAGGGCTTAAACAACACCGGGGAGCTGTTTTTT. This encodes CAIRRQGLNNTGELFF.

The V and J genes are TRBV5-4 and TRBJ1-2, with D unclear. Germline CDR1 reads SGHNT; CDR2 reads YYREEE (reference sequence). This CDR3 spans 11 amino acids. The V and J ends lost 10 bases and 4 bases respectively, with 11 bases between them. The DNA of the CDR3 is TGTGCCGGCGGCCCTCCCTATGGCTACACCTTC. Its protein product is CAGGPPYGYTF.

About this clonotype itself: Relative to the germline gene, one junction end is altered; a read error may explain this. V and J are TRBV20-1 and TRBJ1-1, with D perhaps TRBD1 (5 bases). The CDR3 is 13 amino acids. The germline V gene encodes CDR1 DFQATT and CDR2 SNEGSKA (reference sequence). DNA for the CDR3: TGCGGTGCTAGCCGCGGGGGGAACACTGAAGCTTTCTTT. It codes for CGASRGGNTEAFF.